Following are 30 T cell receptor beta chains from one sample sequenced in a study of identifying expanded T cells in peripheral blood. The data were produced by immunoSEQ multiplex PCR, yet TCRdb's version contains in-frame clones alone and is incomplete. The repertoire holds around 70,000 clones, with approximately 87% as singletons. Sample: blood. The receptor set was obtained from a person aged 18 to 70 in good health.

The CDR3 protein is CASRIRDSNYEQYF. The DNA of the CDR3 is TGTGCCAGCAGAATCCGGGACAGTAACTACGAGCAGTACTTC. The gene calls are TRBV19 and TRBJ2-7; 7 nucleotides align to TRBD1. CDR3 length equals 14 residues. The V gene's germline CDR1 is LNHDA and CDR2 SQIVND (reference sequence). Trimming removed 9 bases from V and 3 bases from J; junction bases left unmatched: 11.

The chain is built from TRBV19 and TRBJ2-2; TRBD2 might be the D (6 bases). Germline V gives CDR1 LNHDA, CDR2 SQIVND (reference sequence). V gave up 7 bases and J gave up 6 bases, with 18 bases separating them. The CDR3 length is 15 residues. This CDR3 is CASTLMAGFAGELFF. The CDR3 DNA sequence: TGTGCCAGTACCCTTATGGCGGGGTTCGCCGGGGAGCTGTTTTTT.

The rearrangement joins TRBV5-4 to TRBJ2-5; no clear D. Trimming left V 2 bases short and J 2 bases short, with 1 base between. The CDR3 totals 11 residues. Germline CDR1 and CDR2: SGHNT and YYREEE (reference sequence). The CDR3: CASSLQETQYF. DNA for the CDR3: TGTGCCAGCAGCTTACAAGAGACCCAGTACTTC.

This clone was picked up a small number of times. The chain is built from TRBV19 and TRBJ1-2; TRBD1 matches at 8 bases. The CDR3 totals 14 residues. Germline values: CDR1 LNHDA, CDR2 SQIVND (reference sequence). V lost 5 bases and J lost 4; bases outside the gene matches: 6. In DNA, the CDR3 is TGTGCCAGTAGTCCCGGACAGGGTGGCTATGGCTACACCTTC. Its translation: CASSPGQGGYGYTF.

The chain has TRBV5-1 and TRBJ2-5; 11 positions agree with TRBD1. The CDR3 sequence is 14 residues long. In germline, CDR1 is SGHRS, CDR2 YFSETQ. Trimming took 3 bases from V and 4 from J; bases not matched to a gene: 2. As DNA, the CDR3 is TGCGCCAGCAGCTGGACAGGGGGCGCAGAGACCCAGTACTTC. The encoded protein is CASSWTGGAETQYF. Based on the CDR3 plus reference TRBV5-1 and TRBJ2-5, the full variable domain is KAGVTQTPRYLIKTRGQQVTLSCSPISGHRSVSWYQQTPGQGLQFLFEYFSETQRNKGNFPGRFSGRQFSNSRSEMNVSTLELGDSALYLCASSWTGGAETQYFGPGTRLLVL.

This sequence joins TRBV15 and TRBJ2-7; TRBD1 agrees at 8 bases. There are 15 residues in the CDR3. Germline-derived CDR1 and CDR2 are LNHNV and YYDKDF (reference sequence). The V segment lost 8 bases and the J segment 4 bases; nucleotides outside the gene matches: 13. The CDR3 region is CATGSGGAGIYEQYF. CDR3 DNA sequence: TGTGCCACCGGATCAGGGGGCGCGGGGATTTACGAGCAGTACTTC.

The rearrangement uses TRBV5-1 and TRBJ2-7; 9 bases are shared with TRBD2. J was trimmed by 0 bases and V by 0 bases; bases with no gene match: 7. The CDR3 runs 17 residues. Germline CDR1 reads SGHRS; CDR2 reads YFSETQ. In nucleotides, the CDR3 is TGCGCCAGCAGCTTGGGGGCTAGCGGGACGAGCTCCTACGAGCAGTACTTC. This gives the protein CASSLGASGTSSYEQYF.

The CDR3, as DNA: TGCGCCAGCAGCGGCGGGACACCAGACTACAACACAGATACGCAGTATTTT. As protein: CASSGGTPDYNTDTQYF. The V and J genes are TRBV4-3 and TRBJ2-3, with D possibly being TRBD1 or TRBD2 (6 bases each). The V end was cut by 5 bases, the J end by 2 bases, with 20 bases between. The CDR3 covers 17 residues. The germline V gene has CDR1 LGHNA and CDR2 YSLEER.

The chain carries TRBV7-9 and TRBJ1-6; D gene unclear. The CDR3 spans 12 residues. V was shortened by 1 base and J by 9 bases, with 4 bases between the two germline ends. Germline V lookup: CDR1 SEHNR, CDR2 FQNEAQ (reference sequence). CDR3 sequence reads: CASSLGRSPLHF. For the CDR3, the DNA is TGTGCCAGCAGCTTAGGCCGTTCACCCCTCCACTTT.

CDR3 protein: CASSLSRAIDTQYF. CDR3 nucleotides: TGTGCCAGCAGCTTAAGCAGGGCCATTGATACGCAGTATTTT. The genes are TRBV7-2 and TRBJ2-3; perhaps TRBD1 as D (5 bases). V lost 2 bases to trimming and J lost 6 bases, with 12 bases between them. Germline lookup yields CDR1 SGHTA and CDR2 FQGNSA. The CDR3 contains 14 residues.

The chain combines TRBV4-3 with TRBJ2-7; D assignment may be TRBD1 or TRBD2 (6 bases each). Trimming pared 4 bases from V and 0 bases from J, leaving 19 bases between. The V gene's germline CDR1 is LGHNA and CDR2 YSLEER. The CDR3 consists of 17 residues. CDR3 region: CASSRQLAGALSYEQYF. The CDR3 nucleotides are TGCGCCAGCAGCCGCCAACTAGCAGGGGCTCTCTCCTACGAGCAGTACTTC.

The chain recombines TRBV7-2 with TRBJ1-1; D is unresolved. V lost 0 bases and J lost 8, with 10 bases in between. This CDR3 has 13 residues. CDR1 is SGHTA and CDR2 is FQGNSA in the germline V gene. Here the CDR3 reads CASSLAGVGEAFF. The DNA of the CDR3 is TGTGCCAGCAGCTTAGCGGGTGTGGGCGAAGCTTTCTTT.

The V call is TRBV7-6, the J call TRBJ2-3; D gene uncertain. This CDR3 is built from 14 residues. Germline assignment: CDR1 SGHVS and CDR2 FNYEAQ. Trimming shortened V by 3 bases and J by 2 bases, and 9 bases separated the two germline ends. The chain's CDR3 is CASSFRQITDTQYF. The CDR3 region has the DNA TGTGCCAGCAGCTTCCGGCAGATCACAGATACGCAGTATTTT.

CDR3 in amino acids: CASSRSQGWTGELFF. DNA of the CDR3: TGTGCCAGCAGCCGCAGCCAGGGGTGGACCGGGGAGCTGTTTTTT. The V gene is TRBV28, the J gene TRBJ2-2; TRBD1 might be the D (6 bases). The CDR3 consists of 15 residues. Germline V gene lookup returns CDR1 MDHEN and CDR2 SYDVKM. V lost 6 bases to trimming and J lost 5 bases, with 16 bases between them. Full variable domain (missing parts from reference TRBV28 and TRBJ2-2): DVKVTQSSRYLVKRTGEKVFLECVQDMDHENMFWYRQDPGLGLRLIYFSYDVKMKEKGDIPEGYSVSREKKERFSLILESASTNQTSMYLCASSRSQGWTGELFFGEGSRLTVL.

The genes are TRBV7-2 and TRBJ2-1, with TRBD1 identical over 9 bases. CDR3 length equals 15 residues. Germline CDR1 is SGHTA and CDR2 is FQGNSA. With V trimmed by 2 bases and J by 8 bases, 7 bases remained unmatched. This CDR3 is CASSLNGQGIDEQFF. Here the CDR3 DNA reads TGTGCCAGCAGCTTAAACGGACAGGGGATCGATGAGCAGTTCTTC.

The chain combines TRBV5-4 with TRBJ2-7, with TRBD1 matching over 7 bases. The CDR3 contains 15 residues. Trimming took 3 bases from V and 6 from J; bases not matched to a gene: 12. CDR1 and CDR2 from the germline V gene are SGHNT and YYREEE (reference sequence). The CDR3 DNA is TGTGCCAGCAGCTCCCAGACAGGGCCTACGAGCGAGCAGTACTTC. Its protein is CASSSQTGPTSEQYF.

This sequence joins TRBV15 and TRBJ2-5; 7 positions agree with TRBD2. The J call is doubtful: the DNA matches TRBJ2-7 better. This CDR3 contains 17 residues. The germline V gene encodes CDR1 LNHNV and CDR2 YYDKDF (reference sequence). This CDR3 reads CATSRDIRTGGTYEQYF. CDR3 DNA: TGTGCCACCAGCAGAGATATCAGGACGGGGGGAACCTACGAGCAGTACTTC.

CDR3: CASSFGGATEAFF. The CDR3 DNA is TGTGCCAGCAGTTTTGGGGGGGCCACTGAAGCTTTCTTT. The chain recombines TRBV27 with TRBJ1-1, with a weak D call TRBD1 (6 bases). V was cut by 3 bases and J by 4 bases, with 9 bases left in between. CDR1 is MNHEY, CDR2 SMNVEV, per germline (reference sequence). CDR3 size: 13 residues.

This sequence joins TRBV18 and TRBJ1-6, with D possibly TRBD1 on 5 matching bases. The CDR3 covers 15 residues. The V end lost 3 bases, the J end lost 2 bases, and 8 bases lay between the germline ends. Germline V CDR1 and CDR2: KGHSH, LQKENI. The CDR3 spells CASSPSGPYNSPLHF. The DNA of the CDR3 is TGTGCCAGCTCACCGTCGGGGCCCTATAATTCACCCCTCCACTTT.

This chain joins TRBV18 and TRBJ1-6; D gene uncertain. Germline CDR1 reads KGHSH; CDR2 reads LQKENI. V was pared by 6 bases and J by 10 bases, with 13 bases between. The CDR3 is made up of 13 amino acids. CDR3 residues: CASSRESPSPLHF. The DNA of the CDR3 is TGTGCCAGCTCCCGAGAGTCCCCCTCACCCCTCCACTTT. The full variable domain, in which reference TRBV18 and TRBJ1-6 provide the parts outside the CDR3, is NAGVMQNPRHLVRRRGQEARLRCSPMKGHSHVYWYRQLPEEGLKFMVYLQKENIIDESGMPKERFSAEFPKEGPSILRIQQVVRGDSAAYFCASSRESPSPLHFGNGTRLTVT.

The J gene is TRBJ2-4, the V gene TRBV9; tentatively, D is TRBD2 (6 bases). Trimming shortened V by 0 bases and J by 1 base, and 8 bases separated the two germline ends. The V gene's germline CDR1 is SGDLS and CDR2 YYNGEE. This CDR3 contains 15 residues. The CDR3, as DNA: TGTGCCAGCAGCGTAGGACTAGGCGCCAAAAACATTCAGTACTTC. This encodes CASSVGLGAKNIQYF.

This clone came up a few times. The chain links TRBV10-3 to TRBJ2-5; D is perhaps TRBD2 (5 bases). Germline V gives CDR1 ENHRY, CDR2 SYGVKD. The V end was cut by 4 bases, the J end by 2 bases, with 8 bases between. This CDR3 has 13 amino acids. CDR3 region: CAISGREQETQYF. CDR3 DNA sequence: TGTGCCATCAGTGGTCGGGAACAAGAGACCCAGTACTTC.

The V and J genes are TRBV5-1 and TRBJ2-7; TRBD1 matches at 10 bases. CDR3 length: 14 residues. The germline V gene encodes CDR1 SGHRS and CDR2 YFSETQ. The junction had 7 bases not matched to a gene; V was cut back by 4 bases and J by 6 bases. Here the CDR3 DNA reads TGCGCCAGCAGCGATGACAGGGGGCTGGGCGAGCAGTACTTC. Its protein product is CASSDDRGLGEQYF.

The chain carries TRBV30 and TRBJ2-7; 7 bases align to TRBD1. CDR3 length equals 13 residues. CDR1 GTSNPN and CDR2 SVGIG come from the germline V gene (reference sequence). Unmatched junction bases numbered 8, after V lost 5 bases and J lost 4 bases. As DNA, the CDR3 is TGTGCCTGGGCGGCCACCAGGGGGTACGAGCAGTACTTC. Protein sequence: CAWAATRGYEQYF.

V and J are TRBV29-1 and TRBJ2-5; D gene ambiguous. The germline V gene encodes CDR1 SQVTM and CDR2 ANQGSEA. The CDR3 loop spans 10 amino acids. V shed 5 bases and J shed 4 bases, with 5 bases lying between them. CDR3 coding DNA: TGCAGCGTTAGGAGAGAGACCCAGTACTTC. Its protein is CSVRRETQYF.

The chain joins TRBV10-3 to TRBJ1-2; 8 nucleotides align to TRBD1. V shed 10 bases and J 0 bases; nucleotides not matched to a gene: 7. In germline, CDR1 is ENHRY, CDR2 SYGVKD. CDR3 length: 14 residues. The CDR3 DNA reads as TGTGCCAGTACAGGGGGGGATTCTAACTATGGCTACACCTTC. Translated, it gives CASTGGDSNYGYTF.

The rearrangement links TRBV5-8 to TRBJ1-2; 8 bases agree with TRBD1. V was clipped by 8 bases and J by 3 bases; unmatched bases: 3. Germline V CDR1 and CDR2: SGHTS, YDEGEE. This CDR3 contains 12 residues. Here the CDR3 reads CARDRADYGYTF. The CDR3 DNA sequence: TGTGCCAGGGACAGGGCGGACTATGGCTACACCTTC.

This clone came up a few times. The rearrangement links TRBV19 to TRBJ1-5; no clear D. Trimming left V 3 bases short and J 0 bases short, with 9 bases between. CDR1 and CDR2 from the germline V gene are LNHDA and SQIVND (reference sequence). The length of the CDR3 is 15 residues. CDR3 in amino acids: CASSMPMSSNQPQHF. The DNA of the CDR3 is TGTGCCAGTAGTATGCCGATGAGTAGCAATCAGCCCCAGCATTTT.

This clone was counted once. The chain has TRBV18 and TRBJ2-7; TRBD1 matches 11 bases. Germline V lookup: CDR1 KGHSH, CDR2 LQKENI. The CDR3 runs to 15 residues. Trimming at V came to 6 bases and at J to 3 bases, leaving 7 bases not matched to a gene. CDR3 sequence: CASSRTGGRYYEQYF. The CDR3 bases are TGTGCCAGCTCGCGGACAGGGGGCAGGTACTACGAGCAGTACTTC.

V is TRBV10-1 and J is TRBJ2-2; TRBD2 might be the D (5 bases). Germline V gene sequence: CDR1 WNHNN, CDR2 SYGVQD (reference sequence). The ends were cut back, 3 bases at V and 4 bases at J, with 12 bases in the middle. CDR3 length equals 15 residues. The CDR3 region is CASSDAGRGTGELFF. The DNA for the CDR3 is TGCGCCAGCAGTGACGCGGGTCGGGGCACCGGGGAGCTGTTTTTT.